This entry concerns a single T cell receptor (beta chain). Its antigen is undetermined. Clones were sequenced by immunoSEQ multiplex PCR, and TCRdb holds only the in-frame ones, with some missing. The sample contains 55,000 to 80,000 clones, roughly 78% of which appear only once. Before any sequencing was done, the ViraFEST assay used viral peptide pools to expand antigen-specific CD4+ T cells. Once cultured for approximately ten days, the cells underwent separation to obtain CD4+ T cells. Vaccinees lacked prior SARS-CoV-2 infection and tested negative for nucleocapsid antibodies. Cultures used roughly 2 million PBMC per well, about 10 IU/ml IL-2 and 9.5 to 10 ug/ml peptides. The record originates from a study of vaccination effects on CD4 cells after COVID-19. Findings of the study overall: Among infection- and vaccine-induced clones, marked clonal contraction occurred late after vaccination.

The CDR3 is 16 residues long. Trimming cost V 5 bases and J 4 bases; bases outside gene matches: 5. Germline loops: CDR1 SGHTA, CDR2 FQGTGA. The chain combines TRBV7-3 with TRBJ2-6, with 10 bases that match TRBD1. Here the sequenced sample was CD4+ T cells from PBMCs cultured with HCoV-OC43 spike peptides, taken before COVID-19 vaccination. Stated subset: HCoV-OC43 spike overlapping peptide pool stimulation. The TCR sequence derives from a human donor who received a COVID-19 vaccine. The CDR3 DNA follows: TGTGCCAGCAGCCCGGGACAGGGGCGGGGGGCCAACGTCCTGACTTTC. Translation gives CASSPGQGRGANVLTF.